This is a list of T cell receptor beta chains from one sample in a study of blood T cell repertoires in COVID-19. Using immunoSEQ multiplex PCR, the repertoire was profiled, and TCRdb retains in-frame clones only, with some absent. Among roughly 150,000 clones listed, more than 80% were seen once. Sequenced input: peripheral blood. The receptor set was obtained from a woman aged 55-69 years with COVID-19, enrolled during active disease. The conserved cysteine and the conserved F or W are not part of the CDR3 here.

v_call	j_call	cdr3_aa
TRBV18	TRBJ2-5	ASSPNRGETQY
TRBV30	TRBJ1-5	AWSEGPTGGGQPQH
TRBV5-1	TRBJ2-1	ASRTTGSNEQF
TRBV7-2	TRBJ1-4	ASSLVGRGRTNEKLF
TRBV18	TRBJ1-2	ASSQIQGRYGYT
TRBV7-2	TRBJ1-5	ASSAYGTGGQPQH
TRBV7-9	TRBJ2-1	ASSLGRAGRNEQF
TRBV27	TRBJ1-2	ASSSLVGEDGYT
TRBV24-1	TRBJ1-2	ATSEDRGRFYGYT
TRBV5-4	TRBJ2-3	ASSGSAGGPLSTDTQY
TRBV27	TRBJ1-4	ASSFLESNEKLF
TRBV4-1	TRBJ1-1	ASSRLREGGTEAF
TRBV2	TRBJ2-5	ASSLRGGLSETQY
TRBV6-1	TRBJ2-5	ASSEAGGNQETQY
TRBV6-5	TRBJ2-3	ASSYSTGATDTQY
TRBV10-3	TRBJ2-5	AIRGQSVETQY
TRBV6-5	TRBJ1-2	ASRPTGVNYGYT
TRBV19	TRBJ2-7	ASSTRDRLYEQY
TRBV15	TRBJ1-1	ATSRDSDTEAF
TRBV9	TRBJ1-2	ASSEGHINYGYT
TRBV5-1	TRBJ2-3	ASSPDNTDTQY
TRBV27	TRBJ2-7	ASSSTLSGGALQEQY